These 31 T cell receptor beta chains were all obtained from the same sample, sequenced in a study of patients and donors after allogeneic stem cell transplantation. TCRdb re-called the RT-PCR reads through MiXCR, storing one row per CDR3 protein. This sample carries 900,000 to 1,000,000 distinct CDR3 sequences, roughly 17% of them seen once, and the ten largest clones take about 6%. Sequencing was carried out using blood, either unsorted or a sorted T cell fraction (not recorded which). The receptor set was obtained from a human donor who was either an allogeneic HSCT recipient or a stem cell or donor lymphocyte infusion donor (not recorded which). It is not recorded whose cells these are; they may come from a transplant donor.

The chain links TRBV11-2 to TRBJ2-5; 7 bases align to TRBD1. The CDR3 consists of 16 residues. The J segment lost 4 bases and the V segment lost 5 bases, leaving 13 bases of the junction unmatched. The germline V gene encodes CDR1 SGHAT and CDR2 FQNNGV. CDR3 bases: TGTGCCAGCAGCCCTCGCCCAGACAGGGTTGGAGAGACCCAGTACTTC. Translation: CASSPRPDRVGETQYF.

This clonotype showed up just a few times. An end of the junction differs from the germline gene, which may be a read error. This chain links TRBV15 with TRBJ2-7; TRBD1 is a possible D gene (6 bases). There are 16 residues in the CDR3. Germline values: CDR1 LNHNV, CDR2 YYDKDF (reference sequence). Written as DNA, the CDR3 is TGTGCCACCAGCCGAGAAACAGGGAAAGGGTCCTACGAGCAGTACTTC. Its protein product is CATSRETGKGSYEQYF.

The chain employs TRBV29-1 and TRBJ2-1; D is possibly TRBD2 (6 bases). Germline CDR1 reads SQVTM; CDR2 reads ANQGSEA. CDR3 length: 15 amino acids. V was shortened by 6 bases and J by 0 bases, with 15 bases between the two germline ends. In DNA, the CDR3 is TGCAGCGTCGCAATTAGCGGTAGCTCCTACAATGAGCAGTTCTTC. This gives the protein CSVAISGSSYNEQFF.

The chain carries TRBV4-1 and TRBJ2-2, with 14 positions matching TRBD2. CDR3 length equals 17 residues. The ends lost 3 bases at V and 2 bases at J; junction bases unmatched: 2. CDR1 MGHRA and CDR2 YSYEKL come from the germline V gene. CDR3 loop: CASSQGLAGANTGELFF. CDR3 in DNA: TGCGCCAGCAGCCAGGGACTAGCGGGGGCTAACACCGGGGAGCTGTTTTTT.

The chain is built from TRBV5-1 and TRBJ2-5; D not resolved. The CDR3 covers 12 residues. Trimming took 4 bases from V and 5 from J, leaving 9 bases between them. Germline V gene sequence: CDR1 SGHRS, CDR2 YFSETQ. CDR3 sequence (DNA): TGCGCCAGCAGCCCCTATGGGGAGACCCAGTACTTC. Translation gives CASSPYGETQYF.

This rearrangement joins TRBV5-1 to TRBJ2-5, with 12 bases identical to TRBD2. The CDR3 has 16 residues. Germline loops: CDR1 SGHRS, CDR2 YFSETQ. Trimming cost V 3 bases and J 5 bases; bases outside gene matches: 8. The CDR3 here is CASSSTSGGGWETQYF. As DNA, the CDR3 is TGCGCCAGCAGCTCGACTAGCGGGGGAGGATGGGAGACCCAGTACTTC.

The gene calls are TRBV7-3 and TRBJ2-1; no definite D call. Trimming cost V 3 bases and J 12 bases, with 15 bases left between them. The CDR3 covers 13 residues. Germline values: CDR1 SGHTA, CDR2 FQGTGA. The chain's CDR3 is CASSLPPGRRQFF. In nucleotides, the CDR3 is TGTGCCAGCAGCTTGCCACCGGGTCGAAGGCAGTTCTTC.

This clonotype has just a few counts. CDR3 DNA sequence: TGTGCCAGCAGCAAACTTGGCCCTACTAGCGGTAACTACAATGAGCAGTTCTTC. It encodes CASSKLGPTSGNYNEQFF. The chain joins TRBV7-3 to TRBJ2-1; 8 bases are shared with TRBD2. The CDR3 has 18 residues. The germline CDR1 and CDR2 sequences are SGHTA and FQGTGA. The ends lost 5 bases at V and 3 bases at J; junction bases unmatched: 15.

This sequence joins TRBV7-9 and TRBJ2-7; D assignment may be TRBD1 or TRBD2 (5 bases each). The germline V gene encodes CDR1 SEHNR and CDR2 FQNEAQ (reference sequence). CDR3 length: 13 residues. Deletions cut 11 bases from V and 2 bases from J, with 16 bases between. The CDR3, as DNA: TGTGCCGTCGACCGGGACGGCACCTACGAGCAGTACTTC. It specifies CAVDRDGTYEQYF.

This clonotype was recorded once. J is TRBJ1-1 and V is TRBV30, with D possibly TRBD1 on 6 matching bases. Trimming left V 0 bases short and J 3 bases short, with 11 bases between. The germline CDR1 and CDR2 sequences are GTSNPN and SVGIG (reference sequence). This CDR3 comprises 14 residues. CDR3 sequence (DNA): TGTGCCTGGAGTGTAAGGGGGGCCGACACTGAAGCTTTCTTT. Its translation: CAWSVRGADTEAFF.

This chain's CDR3 is CASSQVGGGNTEAFF. CDR3 in DNA: TGTGCCAGCAGCCAAGTTGGGGGGGGGAACACTGAAGCTTTCTTT. The chain is built from TRBV3-1 and TRBJ1-1, with TRBD1 as a possible D gene (5 bases). The CDR3 is 15 amino acids. Germline CDR1 and CDR2: LGHDT and YNNKEL (reference sequence). Deletions cut 1 base from V and 1 base from J, with 10 bases between.

This clonotype was counted between two and nine times. The genes are TRBV5-1 and TRBJ2-7; 10 bases agree with TRBD2. With 7 bases clipped from V and 0 bases from J, the junction kept 4 bases outside the gene matches. The CDR3 totals 14 residues. The germline gives CDR1 SGHRS, CDR2 YFSETQ. The CDR3 reads CASAIAGGSYEQYF. The CDR3 nucleotides are TGCGCCAGCGCTATAGCGGGGGGCTCCTACGAGCAGTACTTC.

The chain is built from TRBV9 and TRBJ2-1; D gene uncertain. Trimming removed 0 bases at V and 5 bases at J, with 24 bases between. There are 19 residues in the CDR3. The germline V gene has CDR1 SGDLS and CDR2 YYNGEE. The CDR3 coding sequence is TGTGCCAGCAGCGTAGCGATAGGGTTGGCGGCCCAAGGGAACAATGAGCAGTTCTTC. Translating it yields CASSVAIGLAAQGNNEQFF.

The table lists this clonotype with a count of one. CDR3 DNA sequence: TGTGCCTGGAGTCAAGGGGGAAACACCATATATTTT. Translation gives CAWSQGGNTIYF. V gene TRBV30 combines with J gene TRBJ1-3; D is uncertain. This CDR3 comprises 12 residues. Trimming took off 2 bases at V and 4 bases at J, with 6 bases between the two ends. Germline V CDR1 and CDR2: GTSNPN, SVGIG (reference sequence).

Concerning this clonotype: The germline gene is not matched at one end of the junction; a read error may be the cause. This chain joins TRBV7-8 and TRBJ1-1; D might be TRBD1 (6 bases). CDR1 is SGHVS, CDR2 FQNEAQ, per germline. CDR3 length: 10 residues. CDR3 amino acids: CASSTGQPDF. CDR3 coding DNA: TGTGCCAGCAGCACAGGACAGCCTGACTTT.

This clonotype has only a few counts. V gene TRBV5-1 combines with J gene TRBJ2-5, with 7 nucleotides matching TRBD2. This CDR3 region has 14 residues. The germline CDR1 and CDR2 sequences are SGHRS and YFSETQ. Trimming cost V 1 base and J 7 bases; bases outside gene matches: 7. The CDR3 sequence is CASSLKASGRTQYF. CDR3 nucleotides: TGCGCCAGCAGCTTGAAGGCTAGCGGTAGGACCCAGTACTTC.

The chain is built from TRBV24-1 and TRBJ1-1; D is ambiguous. V lost 6 bases and J 11 bases, leaving 12 bases between the germline ends. Germline assignment: CDR1 KGHDR and CDR2 SFDVKD. This CDR3 contains 11 residues. The CDR3: CATSYSGEAFF. In DNA form, the CDR3 reads TGTGCCACCAGTTATTCTGGCGAGGCTTTCTTT.

This clonotype was observed a few times. V usage is TRBV24-1 and J usage is TRBJ2-3, with 10 bases fitting TRBD1. Germline-derived CDR1 and CDR2 are KGHDR and SFDVKD. Trimming took 4 bases from V and 3 from J; bases not matched to a gene: 9. The length of the CDR3 is 17 residues. The chain's CDR3 is CATSESGTGVKTDTQYF. In nucleotides, the CDR3 is TGTGCCACCAGTGAATCCGGGACAGGGGTTAAGACAGATACGCAGTATTTT.

The V and J genes are TRBV20-1 and TRBJ2-3, with 9 bases aligning to TRBD2. This CDR3 is 15 amino acids long. Germline CDR1 is DFQATT and CDR2 is SNEGSKA (reference sequence). CDR3 sequence reads: CRTGLLAGSTDTQYF. The CDR3 region has the DNA TGCAGGACGGGGCTGCTAGCGGGGAGCACAGATACGCAGTATTTT.

This rearrangement joins TRBV28 to TRBJ2-1; tentative D call: TRBD1 (6 bases). Trimming removed 10 bases from V and 0 bases from J, with 10 bases in between. The CDR3 sequence is 13 residues long. Per germline, CDR1 MDHEN and CDR2 SYDVKM. CDR3 sequence reads: CAIQGISYNEQFF. The CDR3 DNA sequence: TGTGCCATCCAGGGGATCTCCTACAATGAGCAGTTCTTC. The full variable domain, in which reference TRBV28 and TRBJ2-1 provide the parts outside the CDR3, is DVKVTQSSRYLVKRTGEKVFLECVQDMDHENMFWYRQDPGLGLRLIYFSYDVKMKEKGDIPEGYSVSREKKERFSLILESASTNQTSMYLCAIQGISYNEQFFGPGTRLTVL.

On this clonotype: Mismatch with germline at one junction end may stem from a read error. The chain carries TRBV25-1 and TRBJ1-5; 7 nucleotides line up with TRBD1. Germline CDR1 reads MGHDK; CDR2 reads SYGVNS. The CDR3 runs 15 residues. The CDR3 loop reads CDSSETQGLNQPQHF. The CDR3 DNA reads as TGTGACAGCAGTGAGACACAGGGGCTAAATCAGCCCCAGCATTTT.

Only a few counts were recorded for this clonotype. The chain carries TRBV9 and TRBJ1-1; 7 bases map to TRBD1. CDR1 SGDLS and CDR2 YYNGEE come from the germline V gene. This CDR3 has 18 amino acids. With V trimmed by 0 bases and J by 2 bases, 13 bases remained unmatched. DNA of the CDR3: TGTGCCAGCAGCGTAGACGGCTGGGGGGGACAGAGTAACACTGAAGCTTTCTTT. This translates into CASSVDGWGGQSNTEAFF.

This chain joins TRBV11-2 and TRBJ2-7, with D perhaps TRBD2 (5 bases). Trimming stripped 5 bases from V and 5 bases from J, with 16 bases between. The germline V gene has CDR1 SGHAT and CDR2 FQNNGV. The length of the CDR3 is 14 residues. In DNA form, the CDR3 reads TGTGCCAGCAGCCCCGAGGCAGGTAGCGACGAGCAGTACTTC. Amino acids: CASSPEAGSDEQYF.

This clonotype has ten or more counts. V usage is TRBV5-1 and J usage is TRBJ1-1; D not resolved. Germline CDR1 reads SGHRS; CDR2 reads YFSETQ. The CDR3 sequence is 14 residues long. Trimming removed 4 bases at V and 2 bases at J, with 12 bases between. The CDR3 is CASSTDPRNTEAFF. The CDR3 DNA sequence: TGCGCCAGCAGCACAGACCCCCGTAACACTGAAGCTTTCTTT.

This clonotype showed up many times. The CDR3 region is CATYGPNTGELFF. The CDR3 coding sequence is TGTGCCACCTATGGGCCGAACACCGGGGAGCTGTTTTTT. The chain uses TRBV24-1 and TRBJ2-2; D not resolved. This CDR3 spans 13 amino acids. The germline V gene has CDR1 KGHDR and CDR2 SFDVKD. The V end was cut by 9 bases, the J end by 0 bases, with 7 bases between.

The rearrangement uses TRBV12-3 or TRBV12-4 and TRBJ1-1; no firm D call. The germline V and J ends were trimmed by 3 bases and 0 bases, with 8 bases remaining between them. The CDR3 runs 14 residues. CDR3: CASSFDGLNTEAFF. In DNA form, the CDR3 reads TGTGCCAGCAGTTTTGACGGTTTGAACACTGAAGCTTTCTTT.

The table lists this clonotype with many counts. The gene calls are TRBV29-1 and TRBJ2-7, with D maybe TRBD1 (7 bases). V shed 5 bases and J shed 3 bases, with 17 bases lying between them. The germline gives CDR1 SQVTM, CDR2 ANQGSEA. This CDR3 is 14 amino acids long. The chain's CDR3 is CSVNGGGTFYEQYF. CDR3 bases: TGCAGCGTTAACGGAGGGGGCACCTTCTACGAGCAGTACTTC.

This clonotype has more than one count but fewer than ten. The chain joins TRBV5-1 to TRBJ2-6; D tentatively fits TRBD1 or TRBD2 (5 bases each). CDR3 length: 17 amino acids. V lost 4 bases to trimming and J lost 0 bases, with 14 bases between them. Germline V gives CDR1 SGHRS, CDR2 YFSETQ. CDR3 protein: CASSPGTQISGANVLTF. The CDR3 region has the DNA TGCGCCAGCAGCCCCGGGACGCAAATCTCTGGGGCCAACGTCCTGACTTTC.

The rearrangement joins TRBV10-3 to TRBJ2-2; 9 bases agree with TRBD1. The CDR3 has 15 residues. Germline V lookup: CDR1 ENHRY, CDR2 SYGVKD. V dropped 6 bases and J dropped 5; count of bases not matched to a gene: 7. In DNA form, the CDR3 reads TGTGCCATCAGCCCCCGGGACAGGGTAACCGGGGAGCTGTTTTTT. As protein: CAISPRDRVTGELFF.

The V gene is TRBV9, the J gene TRBJ2-7; D perhaps matches TRBD1 (6 bases). CDR1 SGDLS and CDR2 YYNGEE come from the germline V gene. CDR3 length equals 14 residues. Trimming removed 0 bases at V and 5 bases at J, with 12 bases between. The CDR3 region is CASSVGSRGHEQYF. CDR3 in DNA: TGTGCCAGCAGCGTAGGATCCAGGGGTCACGAGCAGTACTTC.

This clonotype was seen a handful of times. This chain uses TRBV29-1 with TRBJ2-3; no clear D. The CDR3 runs to 12 residues. Germline V lookup: CDR1 SQVTM, CDR2 ANQGSEA. The germline V and J ends were trimmed by 3 bases and 2 bases, with 6 bases remaining between them. CDR3 nucleotide sequence: TGCAGCGTTGAGGCTTACACAGATACGCAGTATTTT. Its translation: CSVEAYTDTQYF.